A single sample gave rise to the 30 T cell receptor beta chains below, sequenced in a study of human T cells and chemical hapten exposure. As for time point: patch test 3, about 24 weeks after DPC sensitization. Treatment indicated: therapeutic diphenylcyclopropenone sensitization with weekly scalp DPC. TCRdb processed the RACE reads anew with MiXCR; each CDR3 protein has one entry. This table holds more than 85,000 distinct CDR3 sequences, around 35% found once. The input for sequencing was whole blood, taken in connection with sensitization to the hapten diphenylcyclopropenone (DPC). These TCRs come from a man aged 40-49 years with alopecia areata. Some clones in this sample may be carry-over from other donors' samples.

The chain combines TRBV10-2 with TRBJ2-7, with a tentative D call TRBD2 (5 bases). The ends were cut back, 8 bases at V and 0 bases at J, with 11 bases in the middle. Germline CDR1 and CDR2: WSHSY and SAAADI. The CDR3 totals 13 residues. The CDR3 loop is CASVRTLSYEQYF. CDR3 sequence (DNA): TGCGCCAGCGTTAGGACTCTCTCCTACGAGCAGTACTTC.

There are a few counts of this clonotype. This rearrangement joins TRBV3-1 to TRBJ2-3, with no clear D. The CDR3 is 14 amino acids. Germline loops: CDR1 LGHDT, CDR2 YNNKEL (reference sequence). The germline V and J ends were trimmed by 3 bases and 4 bases, with 11 bases remaining between them. The CDR3 reads CASSHPSRSDTQYF. DNA for the CDR3: TGTGCCAGCAGCCATCCATCCCGTTCAGATACGCAGTATTTT.

CDR3: CSARDPDGSTDTQYF. For the CDR3, the DNA is TGCAGTGCTAGAGATCCCGACGGGAGTACAGATACGCAGTATTTT. The rearrangement uses TRBV20-1 and TRBJ2-3; D is perhaps TRBD2 (6 bases). The CDR3 contains 15 residues. Trimming pared 0 bases from V and 3 bases from J, leaving 13 bases between. Germline values: CDR1 DFQATT, CDR2 SNEGSKA (reference sequence).

V usage is TRBV7-3 and J usage is TRBJ2-3; the match to TRBD2 covers 15 bases. Germline lookup yields CDR1 SGHTA and CDR2 FQGTGA. With V trimmed by 2 bases and J by 3 bases, 0 bases remained unmatched. The CDR3 covers 16 residues. DNA for the CDR3: TGTGCCAGCAGCTTAGGGACTAGCGGGAGGACAGATACGCAGTATTTT. Protein sequence: CASSLGTSGRTDTQYF.

This chain uses TRBV7-3 with TRBJ2-6; maybe TRBD2 (7 bases). V lost 1 base, J lost 1 base, and 17 bases lay in between. The CDR3 runs to 19 residues. Per germline, CDR1 SGHTA and CDR2 FQGTGA. As DNA, the CDR3 is TGTGCCAGCAGCTTAAGGCCGGGGGGCGCCTTTTCTGGGGCCAACGTCCTGACTTTC. It translates to CASSLRPGGAFSGANVLTF.

This clonotype was counted between two and nine times. This rearrangement joins TRBV12-3 or TRBV12-4 to TRBJ2-1, with TRBD2 matching 7 bases. The CDR3 totals 14 residues. V shed 4 bases, J shed 5 bases, and the junction held 5 bases outside the gene matches. CDR3 region: CASSSRTSNNEQFF. The CDR3, as DNA: TGTGCCAGCAGTTCGCGGACTAGTAACAATGAGCAGTTCTTC.

This clonotype appeared a few times. This chain connects TRBV25-1 to TRBJ2-3, with D perhaps TRBD1 (6 bases). Germline loops: CDR1 MGHDK, CDR2 SYGVNS. The CDR3 covers 12 residues. V dropped 7 bases and J dropped 2 bases, with 7 bases sitting between them. The CDR3 DNA sequence: TGTGCCAGCAAGGGGGTCACAGATACGCAGTATTTT. The encoded protein is CASKGVTDTQYF.

This clonotype was seen a handful of times. The CDR3 sequence: CASSLGQASYGYTF. The CDR3 DNA sequence: TGTGCCAGCAGCCTGGGACAGGCGAGCTATGGCTACACCTTC. This chain links TRBV7-9 with TRBJ1-2, with TRBD1 matching 8 bases. Germline CDR1 reads SEHNR; CDR2 reads FQNEAQ (reference sequence). This CDR3 has 14 residues. With V trimmed by 5 bases and J by 4 bases, 6 bases remained unmatched. Full variable domain (rest looked up from reference TRBV7-9 and TRBJ1-2): DTGVSQNPRHKITKRGQNVTFRCDPISEHNRLYWYRQTLGQGPEFLTYFQNEAQLEKSRLLSDRFSAERPKGSFSTLEIQRTEQGDSAMYLCASSLGQASYGYTFGSGTRLTVV.

This clonotype was seen a few times. This chain uses TRBV2 with TRBJ1-5, with D unresolved. The CDR3 is 14 amino acids. The V end was cut by 9 bases, the J end by 4 bases, with 16 bases between. CDR1 is SNHLY and CDR2 is FYNNEI in the germline V gene. DNA for the CDR3: TGTGCCAGTCAGCCGGACTCATGGAATCAGCCCCAGCATTTT. Amino acid sequence: CASQPDSWNQPQHF.

The sample holds a few counts of this clonotype. The chain recombines TRBV29-1 with TRBJ2-3; TRBD2 matches 7 bases. Germline V gives CDR1 SQVTM, CDR2 ANQGSEA. The CDR3 sequence is 14 residues long. The J segment lost 3 bases and the V segment lost 5 bases, leaving 8 bases of the junction unmatched. The CDR3 region is CSVTTSARTDTQYF. CDR3 coding DNA: TGCAGCGTTACTACTAGCGCTAGAACAGATACGCAGTATTTT.

The chain couples TRBV4-3 to TRBJ2-3, with 10 bases aligning to TRBD1. J gave up 5 bases and V 1 base, and 3 bases lay outside the gene matches. The CDR3 is 15 residues long. Germline V gene data show CDR1 as LGHNA and CDR2 as YSLEER. Here the CDR3 reads CASSQGQGAGDTQYF. CDR3 sequence (DNA): TGCGCCAGCAGCCAAGGACAGGGGGCGGGAGATACGCAGTATTTT.

This clonotype was seen only a few times. The chain employs TRBV29-1 and TRBJ2-1; 10 nucleotides agree with TRBD2. Germline-derived CDR1 and CDR2 are SQVTM and ANQGSEA. The CDR3 runs 15 residues. The ends lost 8 bases at V and 7 bases at J; junction bases unmatched: 14. The CDR3 reads CSFLMGLAGVNEQFF. The CDR3 DNA reads as TGCAGCTTTTTGATGGGCCTAGCGGGAGTAAATGAGCAGTTCTTC.

This clonotype was observed a handful of times. This chain uses TRBV28 with TRBJ2-7, with a tentative D call TRBD1 (5 bases). The germline V gene has CDR1 MDHEN and CDR2 SYDVKM. This CDR3 region has 12 residues. The germline V and J ends were trimmed by 8 bases and 3 bases, with 11 bases remaining between them. The CDR3 spells CASENRRYEQYF. CDR3 in DNA: TGTGCCAGCGAGAACAGGCGCTACGAGCAGTACTTC.

V gene TRBV5-1 combines with J gene TRBJ2-7, with 13 bases aligning to TRBD2. The germline gives CDR1 SGHRS, CDR2 YFSETQ. The CDR3 runs 19 residues. Trimming cost V 1 base and J 0 bases; bases outside gene matches: 10. CDR3: CASSLIWGLAGPSSYEQYV. The CDR3 region has the DNA TGCGCCAGCAGCTTGATCTGGGGACTAGCGGGGCCAAGCTCCTACGAGCAGTACGTC.

The CDR3 region has the DNA TGTGCCAGCAGTGAATCAGTGGGTAAAGAAAAACTGTTTTTT. Protein: CASSESVGKEKLFF. J is TRBJ1-4 and V is TRBV2; D is ambiguous. Per germline, CDR1 SNHLY and CDR2 FYNNEI. Between the trimmed V and J ends, which lost 2 bases and 8 bases, there was a span of 12 bases. The CDR3 contains 14 residues.

This clonotype occurred a few times. V and J are TRBV4-3 and TRBJ1-6; D is unresolved. V was shortened by 0 bases and J by 7 bases, with 10 bases between the two germline ends. Germline values: CDR1 LGHNA, CDR2 YSLEER. The CDR3 covers 15 residues. CDR3 in DNA: TGCGCCAGCAGCCAAGATTTACAGCCAAATTCACCCCTCCACTTT. Translation: CASSQDLQPNSPLHF.

This clonotype was picked up a small number of times. The chain recombines TRBV3-2 with TRBJ2-1; the D call of TRBD1 is as the table states it, not checked on the DNA. TRBV3-2 is tagged as a pseudogene. The length of the CDR3 is 17 residues. Here the CDR3 reads CASSQEEPPGGTNEQFF. DNA for the CDR3: TGTGCCAGCAGCCAAGAAGAACCCCCAGGGGGGACCAATGAGCAGTTCTTC.

The sample holds many counts of this clonotype. The chain combines TRBV5-1 with TRBJ2-3; D is uncertain. Trimming removed 0 bases from V and 6 bases from J, with 5 bases in between. The CDR3 length is 12 residues. Germline lookup yields CDR1 SGHRS and CDR2 YFSETQ. The CDR3 bases are TGCGCCAGCAGCTTGGTGGGGGATACGCAGTATTTT. Translating gives CASSLVGDTQYF.

V and J are TRBV9 and TRBJ1-5; no reliable D call. Germline CDR1 and CDR2: SGDLS and YYNGEE. The CDR3 contains 15 residues. V was pared by 1 base and J by 0 bases, with 8 bases between. CDR3 DNA sequence: TGTGCCAGCAGCGTATTGGACGATAGCAATCAGCCCCAGCATTTT. As protein: CASSVLDDSNQPQHF. The full variable domain, its missing parts supplied by reference TRBV9 and TRBJ1-5, is DSGVTQTPKHLITATGQRVTLRCSPRSGDLSVYWYQQSLDQGLQFLIQYYNGEERAKGNILERFSAQQFPDLHSELNLSSLELGDSALYFCASSVLDDSNQPQHFGDGTRLSIL.

This clonotype turned up a few times. CDR3 protein: CASSFASDSNQPQHF. The DNA of the CDR3 is TGTGCCAGCAGTTTCGCCTCGGACAGCAATCAGCCCCAGCATTTT. The chain joins TRBV12-3 or TRBV12-4 to TRBJ1-5; D gene ambiguous. There are 15 residues in the CDR3. With 3 bases removed from V and 1 base from J, the gap between germline ends came to 10 bases.

V gene TRBV4-3 combines with J gene TRBJ2-3; unclear D gene. The CDR3 has 13 residues. CDR1 is LGHNA, CDR2 YSLEER, per germline. Deletions cut 1 base from V and 0 bases from J, with 2 bases between. The DNA for the CDR3 is TGCGCCAGCAGCCAAGTCAGCACAGATACGCAGTATTTT. It encodes CASSQVSTDTQYF.

This clonotype was observed at least ten times. This chain uses TRBV6-5 with TRBJ2-7; D could derive from TRBD1 or TRBD2 (8 bases each). The V and J ends lost 6 bases and 4 bases respectively, with 19 bases between them. Germline V CDR1 and CDR2: MNHEY, SVGAGI. The CDR3 runs to 15 residues. The CDR3 DNA reads TGTGCCAGCAGCCAGCGGGGGACAGGCCTTTACGAGCAGTACGTC. Amino acid sequence: CASSQRGTGLYEQYV.

The V and J genes are TRBV6-5 and TRBJ2-7; 7 nucleotides agree with TRBD2. The CDR3 is 12 amino acids. In germline, CDR1 is MNHEY, CDR2 SVGAGI. The V and J ends lost 7 bases and 2 bases, in that order; junction bases with no gene match: 2. This CDR3 reads CASIGGTYEQYF. CDR3 nucleotide sequence: TGTGCCAGCATCGGGGGGACCTACGAGCAGTACTTC.

This clonotype has just a few counts. The chain uses TRBV28 and TRBJ2-7; possibly TRBD2 for D (7 bases). V was trimmed by 5 bases and J by 3 bases, leaving 17 bases between them. Per the germline V gene, CDR1 is MDHEN and CDR2 is SYDVKM. The CDR3 has 15 residues. CDR3 coding DNA: TGTGCCAGCAGTGGGGGGGCAGGAGAACTCTACGAGCAGTACTTC. It is translated as CASSGGAGELYEQYF.

In this sample, this clonotype turned up a few times. This rearrangement joins TRBV29-1 to TRBJ2-7, with TRBD2 as a possible D gene (5 bases). CDR3 length: 13 amino acids. Trimming stripped 4 bases from V and 6 bases from J, with 16 bases between. CDR1 and CDR2 (germline): SQVTM, ANQGSEA. CDR3 in amino acids: CSVASWIRGEQYV. The CDR3 region has the DNA TGCAGCGTTGCGTCTTGGATCCGGGGCGAGCAGTACGTC.

This clonotype has just a few counts. The rearrangement joins TRBV11-2 to TRBJ2-5; a possible D gene is TRBD1 (5 bases). Trimming stripped 3 bases from V and 1 base from J, with 12 bases between. Germline V CDR1 and CDR2: SGHAT, FQNNGV. This CDR3 is 15 amino acids long. The CDR3 bases are TGTGCCAGCAGCTTGGGGCAGGACCCCCAAGAGACCCAGTACTTC. The encoded protein is CASSLGQDPQETQYF.

This clonotype was seen a few times. This rearrangement joins TRBV10-3 to TRBJ2-1; 9 bases fit TRBD2. This CDR3 comprises 15 residues. Trimming cost V 10 bases and J 0 bases; bases outside gene matches: 7. In germline, CDR1 is ENHRY, CDR2 SYGVKD. The CDR3: CATVAGESSYNEQFF. In nucleotides, the CDR3 is TGTGCCACAGTAGCGGGAGAGAGCTCCTACAATGAGCAGTTCTTC.

The rearrangement uses TRBV6-6 and TRBJ2-7; 12 nucleotides align to TRBD1. CDR1 and CDR2 (germline): MNHNY, SVGAGI (reference sequence). This CDR3 spans 14 amino acids. V lost 5 bases and J lost 7; bases outside the gene matches: 6. The CDR3 sequence: CASSRGTGGWEQYV. The DNA of the CDR3 is TGTGCCAGCAGTAGAGGGACAGGGGGCTGGGAGCAGTACGTC.

Only one count was recorded for this clonotype. V usage is TRBV6-5 and J usage is TRBJ1-4, with 7 bases identical to TRBD1. CDR1 and CDR2 (germline): MNHEY, SVGAGI. V lost 5 bases, J lost 6 bases, and 9 bases stayed unmatched. The CDR3 is made up of 15 amino acids. CDR3 residues: CASSPTGSGDEKLFF. The CDR3 nucleotides read TGTGCCAGCAGTCCGACAGGGAGTGGCGATGAAAAACTGTTTTTT.

DNA for the CDR3: TGTGCCAGCAGCTTAAAATACAATGAGCAGTTCTTC. Protein: CASSLKYNEQFF. This chain links TRBV7-8 with TRBJ2-1, with D hard to call. The germline V gene encodes CDR1 SGHVS and CDR2 FQNEAQ. The germline V and J ends were trimmed by 2 bases and 4 bases, with 3 bases remaining between them. CDR3 size: 12 residues.